This is a list of T cell receptor beta chains from one sample in a study of Ad26.COV2.S vaccination and SARS-CoV-2 variants. The protocol was immunoSEQ multiplex PCR, while the TCRdb copy is restricted to in-frame clones and leaves out a portion. The data show 440,000 or so clones, with roughly 87% seen just once and approximately 4.5% held by the top ten. The specimen was peripheral blood, collected in a trial of Ad26.COV2.S vaccine versus placebo. These receptors were collected from a person aged 18-60 years who received the Ad26.COV2.S COVID-19 vaccine or a placebo. CDR3s include the opening cysteine and the closing phenylalanine or tryptophan. The D gene is left open where the match is weak.

D gene,J gene,V gene,CDR3 protein,CDR3 DNA
TRBD1,TRBJ2-4,TRBV6-1,CASSERQGSKNIQYF,TGTGCCAGCAGTGAAAGACAGGGTTCCAAAAACATTCAGTACTTC
TRBD2,TRBJ2-2,TRBV6-6,CASSPLAGGPGGTGELFF,TGTGCCAGCAGTCCACTAGCGGGAGGGCCGGGTGGCACCGGGGAGCTGTTTTTT
-,TRBJ1-5,TRBV29-1,CSARDSSNQPQHF,TGCAGCGCCCGAGACAGCAGCAATCAGCCCCAGCATTTT
TRBD1,TRBJ1-5,TRBV7-9,CASGGTGGDSNQPQHF,TGTGCCAGCGGCGGGACAGGGGGCGATAGCAATCAGCCCCAGCATTTT
-,TRBJ2-5,TRBV15,CASQPEDNQETQYF,TGTGCCTCTCAACCCGAGGACAATCAGGAGACCCAGTACTTC
-,TRBJ1-2,TRBV7-3,CASSSIEGDGYTF,TGTGCCAGCAGCTCCATTGAGGGGGATGGCTACACCTTC
TRBD2,TRBJ2-1,TRBV10-3,CAIKRLAGDSGNEQFF,TGTGCCATCAAGAGACTAGCGGGAGATTCTGGGAATGAGCAGTTCTTC
-,TRBJ2-7,TRBV18,CASSPLGRNEQYF,TGTGCCAGCTCACCACTGGGACGGAACGAGCAGTACTTC
TRBD1,TRBJ1-5,TRBV28,CASSSPQLGQGRPQHF,TGTGCCAGCAGTTCACCCCAACTGGGACAGGGTAGACCCCAGCATTTT
TRBD1,TRBJ2-2,TRBV6-4,CASSRQGDTGELFF,TGTGCCAGCAGCCGACAGGGGGACACCGGGGAGCTGTTTTTT